Listed below are T cell receptor beta chains from one sample, sequenced in a study of CD4 T cells in relation to SARS-CoV-2 and coronaviruses. Produced via immunoSEQ multiplex PCR; TCRdb's table is partial and in-frame only. The sample contains about 25,000 clones, 70% to 80% of which appear only once. These receptors' targets are unknown. Sequences were obtained from CD4+ T cells from PBMCs, cultured in vitro. These receptors all stem from a human donor in good health. The CDR3 runs from the conserved cysteine through the conserved F or W. D genes are given only for firm matches. Clone size is shown for a subset of rows, as once, few, many or a class of expanded clone.

v_call,cdr3_length,clone_size,j_call,d_call,cdr3_nt,cdr3_aa
TRBV19,12,-,TRBJ1-2,-,TGTGCCAGTAGCTCGGGGGAGTATGGCTACACCTTC,CASSSGEYGYTF
TRBV24-1,13,-,TRBJ2-1,-,TGTGCCACCAGTGACCCAGGGTCTTATGAGCAGTTCTTC,CATSDPGSYEQFF
TRBV7-9,13,-,TRBJ1-1,-,TGTGCCAGCAGCTTAGTAGGACAGATCGGAGCTTTCTTT,CASSLVGQIGAFF
TRBV7-2,14,-,TRBJ1-2,-,TGTGCCAGCAGCTTAGGGGTCGACTCATACGGCTACACCTTC,CASSLGVDSYGYTF
TRBV6-5,11,-,TRBJ2-1,-,TGTGCCAGCACCAGGGATAATGAGCAGTTCTTC,CASTRDNEQFF
TRBV5-4,15,-,TRBJ1-1,TRBD1,TGTGCCAGCAGCCCCCGGACAGGGGCTAACACTGAAGCTTTCTTT,CASSPRTGANTEAFF
TRBV29-1,14,-,TRBJ2-5,TRBD2,TGCAGCGTGACTAGCGGGGGGGCGTTAGAGACCCAGTACTTC,CSVTSGGALETQYF
TRBV6-5,15,-,TRBJ2-7,TRBD1,TGTGCCAGCAGTTGGACCGGACAGGGGTACTACGAGCAGTACTTC,CASSWTGQGYYEQYF
TRBV7-9,14,once,TRBJ2-7,-,TGTGCCAGCAGCTCGAGGGGGGGGCCCTACGAGCAGTACTTC,CASSSRGGPYEQYF
TRBV4-3,15,-,TRBJ2-7,TRBD1,TGCGCCAGCAGCCAAGAAGACAGGGGGCTATACGAGCAGTACTTC,CASSQEDRGLYEQYF
TRBV28,16,-,TRBJ2-5,-,TGTGCCAGCAGAACCCCGGGACGGCGGACCCAAGAGACCCAGTACTTC,CASRTPGRRTQETQYF
TRBV3-1/TRBV3-2,18,-,TRBJ1-1,-,TGTGCCAGCAGCCAAGATTGGTGGTCTCGAGAGGGGAACACTGAAGCTTTCTTT,CASSQDWWSREGNTEAFF
TRBV27,13,-,TRBJ1-1,TRBD1,TGTGCCAGCAGTCTGGACAGGGGGGTACGAGCTTTCTTT,CASSLDRGVRAFF
TRBV4-1,16,-,TRBJ2-1,-,TGCGCCAGCAGCCAGCCGGGGCGAAATACCTACAATGAGCAGTTCTTC,CASSQPGRNTYNEQFF
TRBV7-9,18,few,TRBJ2-1,TRBD2,TGTGCCAGCAGGTACATGGGTGGGACTAGCGGGGTCTACAATGAGCAGTTCTTC,CASRYMGGTSGVYNEQFF
TRBV28,16,-,TRBJ2-7,TRBD2,TGTGCCAGCAGTTCAAATCTAGCGGGAGGCCCCTACGAGCAGTACTTC,CASSSNLAGGPYEQYF
TRBV11-1,16,-,TRBJ2-5,-,TGTGCCAGCAGCCTAACCCTACACCAGACAGAGGGGACCCAGTACTTC,CASSLTLHQTEGTQYF
TRBV19,13,-,TRBJ1-1,-,TGTGCCAGTAGTATAGATGGTGGGGGATCAGCTTTCTTT,CASSIDGGGSAFF
TRBV6-2/TRBV6-3,15,once,TRBJ2-2,-,TGTGCCAGCAGTTACTCTGGGCTGAACACCGGGGAGCTGTTTTTT,CASSYSGLNTGELFF
TRBV5-4,14,-,TRBJ2-7,TRBD2,TGTGCCAGCAGCCTAAGCGGGATGGGCTACGAGCAGTACTTC,CASSLSGMGYEQYF
TRBV19,15,once,TRBJ2-3,TRBD1,TGTGCCAGTAGTCAGACAGGGAGTAACACAGATACGCAGTATTTT,CASSQTGSNTDTQYF
TRBV4-2,11,-,TRBJ2-1,-,TGTGCCAGCAGCGAGTGGGGTGAGCAGTTCTTC,CASSEWGEQFF
TRBV19,12,-,TRBJ1-5,-,TGTGCCAGTAGTGGTAGCAATCAGCCCCAGCATTTT,CASSGSNQPQHF
TRBV11-3,13,-,TRBJ2-7,-,TGTGCCAGCAGCTTACAGGGGGGATACGAGCAGTACTTC,CASSLQGGYEQYF
TRBV5-1,14,-,TRBJ1-4,-,TGCGCCAGCAGCAAGGACAGTTCTAATGAAAAACTGTTTTTT,CASSKDSSNEKLFF
TRBV29-1,12,-,TRBJ1-1,TRBD1,TGCAGCGTTGTCCCGGGACAGGGATTAAGATTCTTT,CSVVPGQGLRFF
TRBV2,15,few,TRBJ1-5,-,TGTGCCAGCAGAGGGGGACTCCTAATCAATCAGCCCCAGCATTTT,CASRGGLLINQPQHF
TRBV5-1,16,-,TRBJ2-5,-,TGCGCCAGCAGCTTGGTTCGGGCCACGGGCGCGGGGTCCCAGTACTTC,CASSLVRATGAGSQYF
TRBV9,15,-,TRBJ2-3,-,TGTGCCAGCAGCGTCCGGGGGGCCGGCACAGATACGCAGTATTTT,CASSVRGAGTDTQYF
TRBV20-1,14,-,TRBJ2-1,TRBD2,TGCAGTGCTAGTATGCTAGCGGGGAACAATGAGCAGTTCTTC,CSASMLAGNNEQFF
TRBV28,14,-,TRBJ2-3,TRBD2,TGTGCCAGCAAAGCGGGAGTTGGGGCAGATACGCAGTATTTT,CASKAGVGADTQYF
TRBV3-1/TRBV3-2,13,few,TRBJ2-2,-,TGTGCCAGCAGGTCAGGATACACCGGGGAGCTGTTTTTT,CASRSGYTGELFF
TRBV28,17,medium-sized,TRBJ2-2,TRBD2,TGTGCCAGCAGTTTACAAGGGTTAGCGGGTGGACCCGGGGAGCTGTTTTTT,CASSLQGLAGGPGELFF
TRBV6-4,14,-,TRBJ2-2,-,TGTGCCAGCAGTGCCGGCTTAGGTACCGGGGAGCTGTTTTTT,CASSAGLGTGELFF
TRBV5-5,15,-,TRBJ2-1,-,TGTGCCAGCAGCTTATTCCAGGGGTCCTACAATGAGCAGTTCTTC,CASSLFQGSYNEQFF
TRBV11-2,12,-,TRBJ1-1,-,TGTGCCAGCAGCTTAACCAGGCCTGAAGCTTTCTTT,CASSLTRPEAFF
TRBV25-1,16,-,TRBJ2-3,TRBD2,TGTGCCAGCAGTGAACCGACTAGCAGAAAATCAGATACGCAGTATTTT,CASSEPTSRKSDTQYF
TRBV29-1,16,-,TRBJ1-2,TRBD1,TGCAGCGCCTCCGGGACAGGGTTCCGGGGTGGCTATGGCTACACCTTC,CSASGTGFRGGYGYTF
TRBV12-5,13,-,TRBJ1-5,TRBD1,TGTGCTAGTGGTTTGGAGGACAGGCAGCCCCAGCATTTT,CASGLEDRQPQHF
TRBV5-5,13,-,TRBJ2-2,-,TGTGCCAGCAGCTTCGAAGGAACCGGGGAGCTGTTTTTT,CASSFEGTGELFF
TRBV4-1,17,-,TRBJ2-7,-,TGCGCCAGCAGCCGAGCGGCTCTAGGGCCGCTATTCTACGAGCAGTACTTC,CASSRAALGPLFYEQYF
TRBV10-3,15,-,TRBJ2-1,-,TGTGCCATCAGTCCCGAAGGGGGGCCTCTCAATGAGCAGTTCTTC,CAISPEGGPLNEQFF
TRBV2,13,-,TRBJ1-4,-,TGTGCCAGCAGGGGCCAGCCTCATGAAAAACTGTTTTTT,CASRGQPHEKLFF
TRBV12-3/TRBV12-4,12,-,TRBJ1-2,-,TGTGCCAGCAGTTCGGACACTTATGGCTACACCTTC,CASSSDTYGYTF
TRBV4-3,15,once,TRBJ2-2,-,TGCGCCAGCAGCCGCGGGACATACCTCACCGGGGAGCTGTTTTTT,CASSRGTYLTGELFF
TRBV10-3,13,-,TRBJ1-5,-,TGTGCCATCAGCCAGACAGAGAATCAGCCCCAGCATTTT,CAISQTENQPQHF
TRBV3-1/TRBV3-2,13,-,TRBJ2-5,-,TGTGCCAGCAGCCACCGAGGGGGGGAGACCCAGTACTTC,CASSHRGGETQYF
TRBV5-1,16,once,TRBJ2-5,TRBD2,TGCGCCAGCAGCTCCCTAGCGGGGGGGAACCAAGAGACCCAGTACTTC,CASSSLAGGNQETQYF
TRBV2,14,few,TRBJ2-7,TRBD1,TGTGCCAGCAGTCCGAGGACAGGAACCTACGAGCAGTACTTC,CASSPRTGTYEQYF
TRBV11-2,13,once,TRBJ2-7,-,TGTGCCAGCAGCTTCTCGGGCATGTACGAGCAGTACTTC,CASSFSGMYEQYF
TRBV5-1,15,-,TRBJ1-2,-,TGCGCCAGCAGCTTGGCCTTGGCGGGACACTATGGCTACACCTTC,CASSLALAGHYGYTF
TRBV28,13,-,TRBJ1-5,-,TGTGCCAGCAGAAGGACATCCTATCAGCCCCAGCATTTT,CASRRTSYQPQHF
TRBV13,14,once,TRBJ1-4,TRBD1,TGTGCCAGCAGCTTAACAGGGGGCGATGAAAAACTGTTTTTT,CASSLTGGDEKLFF
TRBV11-3,18,-,TRBJ2-2,-,TGTGCCAGCAGCTTAGATCGTTTGGCGGGGCGGCACACCGGGGAGCTGTTTTTT,CASSLDRLAGRHTGELFF
TRBV12-3/TRBV12-4,13,-,TRBJ1-2,-,TGTGCCAGCGCATGGGGCCGAAACTATGGCTACACCTTC,CASAWGRNYGYTF
TRBV7-9,15,-,TRBJ2-2,-,TGTGCCAGCAGCCCCAGGGGGGGCGGCACCGGGGAGCTGTTTTTT,CASSPRGGGTGELFF
TRBV5-1,15,-,TRBJ2-5,-,TGCGCCAGCAGCTTGATTGAGACAGGCCAAGAGACCCAGTACTTC,CASSLIETGQETQYF